These 30 T cell receptor beta chains originate from one sample sequenced in a study of T cells in Graves' hyperthyroidism and ophthalmopathy. Amplification of TCR beta CDR3 regions was performed using RNA transcripts as template. First-round RT-PCR with HTBI primers amplified the TCR CDR3 region. TCRdb re-called the multiplex PCR reads with MiXCR, one entry per CDR3 protein. The sample lists about 690,000 distinct CDR3 sequences, roughly 17% occurring once. The sample was blood. Receptors were obtained from a man aged 45-65 years with Graves' hyperthyroidism.

CDR3 nucleotides: TGTGCCAGCAGCGTCTGGGCGGAGCGCACAGATACGCAGTATTTT. It encodes CASSVWAERTDTQYF. This chain uses TRBV9 with TRBJ2-3; no clear D gene. The CDR3 is made up of 15 amino acids. Trimming pared 2 bases from V and 1 base from J, leaving 11 bases between. Looked up from germline, CDR1 is SGDLS and CDR2 is YYNGEE.

This clonotype came up many times. The chain couples TRBV12-3 or TRBV12-4 to TRBJ1-4; TRBD1 matches 9 bases. There are 15 residues in the CDR3. Trimming removed 2 bases from V and 5 bases from J; junction bases left unmatched: 3. Here the CDR3 reads CASSLLGQGNEKLFF. The CDR3 region has the DNA TGTGCCAGCAGTTTACTGGGACAGGGAAATGAAAAACTGTTTTTT.

This clonotype was seen ten or more times. The chain combines TRBV28 with TRBJ1-1; a possible D gene is TRBD1 (5 bases). Trimming took off 11 bases at V and 0 bases at J, with 13 bases between the two ends. The CDR3 has 13 amino acids. Per germline, CDR1 MDHEN and CDR2 SYDVKM. The CDR3 DNA is TGTGCCGGGGCCGGACGGATGAACACTGAAGCTTTCTTT. Its translation is CAGAGRMNTEAFF. The variable domain in full, completed from reference TRBV28 and TRBJ1-1, reads DVKVTQSSRYLVKRTGEKVFLECVQDMDHENMFWYRQDPGLGLRLIYFSYDVKMKEKGDIPEGYSVSREKKERFSLILESASTNQTSMYLCAGAGRMNTEAFFGQGTRLTVV.

The sample holds many counts of this clonotype. This rearrangement joins TRBV7-2 to TRBJ2-2, with TRBD1 matching over 10 bases. The CDR3 runs to 17 residues. Germline V lookup: CDR1 SGHTA, CDR2 FQGNSA. J gave up 6 bases and V 5 bases, and 12 bases lay outside the gene matches. The CDR3 reads CASSALTGTGDAGELFF. The CDR3, as DNA: TGTGCCAGCAGCGCACTAACCGGGACAGGGGACGCCGGGGAGCTGTTTTTT.

Many counts were recorded for this clonotype. The genes are TRBV12-5 and TRBJ2-1, with 9 nucleotides matching TRBD2. After removal of 1 base from V and 8 bases from J, the junction contained 6 bases not matched to a gene. The CDR3 runs to 15 residues. CDR1 LGHNT and CDR2 FRNRAP come from the germline V gene. The CDR3 loop reads CASGLGLAGIYEQFF. In DNA form, the CDR3 reads TGTGCTAGTGGTTTGGGGCTAGCGGGAATTTATGAGCAGTTCTTC.

The rearrangement uses TRBV7-9 and TRBJ2-5, with 12 bases that match TRBD2. After removal of 3 bases from V and 7 bases from J, the junction contained 9 bases not matched to a gene. This CDR3 is built from 16 residues. From germline, CDR1 is SEHNR and CDR2 FQNEAQ (reference sequence). This CDR3 reads CASSFTSGRPRLTQYF. Here the CDR3 DNA reads TGTGCCAGCAGCTTCACTAGCGGGAGGCCCCGATTGACCCAGTACTTC.

V usage is TRBV7-3 and J usage is TRBJ2-1; D is possibly TRBD1 or TRBD2 (5 bases each). With 5 bases removed from V and 5 bases from J, the gap between germline ends came to 13 bases. The CDR3 runs 14 residues. The V gene's germline CDR1 is SGHTA and CDR2 FQGTGA. The CDR3 loop is CASSEGPSNNEQFF. The CDR3 bases are TGTGCCAGCAGCGAGGGACCTTCTAACAATGAGCAGTTCTTC.

In its sample, this clonotype was seen many times. The chain carries TRBV28 and TRBJ2-7; perhaps TRBD2 as D (6 bases). Trimming removed 6 bases from V and 0 bases from J, with 15 bases in between. The CDR3 extends over 15 amino acids. The germline V gene encodes CDR1 MDHEN and CDR2 SYDVKM. The CDR3, as DNA: TGTGCCAGCAGCTCGGGGGTATTCCTCTCCTACGAGCAGTACTTC. Protein sequence: CASSSGVFLSYEQYF.

This clonotype occurred many times. The chain carries TRBV5-1 and TRBJ1-6, with 8 nucleotides matching TRBD1. Germline CDR1 reads SGHRS; CDR2 reads YFSETQ. The V and J ends lost 3 bases and 6 bases, in that order; junction bases with no gene match: 2. The length of the CDR3 is 14 residues. The CDR3 here is CASSSDRGNSPLHF. The CDR3 nucleotides read TGCGCCAGCAGCTCCGACAGGGGTAATTCACCCCTCCACTTT.

This clonotype was detected a few times. This rearrangement joins TRBV6-5 to TRBJ2-1; 11 bases align to TRBD2. V shed 0 bases and J 10 bases; nucleotides not matched to a gene: 14. This CDR3 has 18 residues. Germline CDR1 and CDR2: MNHEY and SVGAGI. The CDR3 here is CASSYSVLAGGPVGEQFF. In nucleotides, the CDR3 is TGTGCCAGCAGTTACTCCGTTTTAGCGGGAGGGCCTGTTGGAGAGCAGTTCTTC.

Regarding this clonotype: A much bigger clone sits one base away, suggesting this may be a read error. The chain is built from TRBV12-3 or TRBV12-4 and TRBJ1-5, with 8 bases lining up with TRBD1. TRBJ2-3 matches the DNA end more closely, so the J call is doubtful. CDR3 length equals 14 residues. CDR3 loop: CASSHAGGNQPQYF. CDR3 in DNA: TGTGCCAGCAGTCATGCAGGGGGCAATCAGCCCCAGTATTTT.

Many counts were recorded for this clonotype. V usage is TRBV28 and J usage is TRBJ1-1; no clear D gene. The CDR3 covers 12 residues. V lost 7 bases and J 1 base, leaving 7 bases between the germline ends. Germline CDR1 MDHEN, CDR2 SYDVKM. CDR3 sequence reads: CASNGENTEAFF. The CDR3 coding sequence is TGTGCCAGCAACGGGGAGAACACTGAAGCTTTCTTT.

The sample holds a few counts of this clonotype. The V call is TRBV5-1, the J call TRBJ2-1; no firm D call. Germline V gene sequence: CDR1 SGHRS, CDR2 YFSETQ. Trimming shortened V by 0 bases and J by 1 base, and 8 bases separated the two germline ends. The CDR3 has 15 amino acids. CDR3 DNA sequence: TGCGCCAGCAGCTTGGGAAGCGAGTCCTACAATGAGCAGTTCTTC. It translates to CASSLGSESYNEQFF.

This chain joins TRBV10-3 and TRBJ2-1; D gene uncertain. The length of the CDR3 is 15 residues. Germline V gene lookup returns CDR1 ENHRY and CDR2 SYGVKD. The ends were cut back, 3 bases at V and 1 base at J, with 10 bases in the middle. The CDR3 is CAISDRKGSYNEQFF. CDR3 DNA sequence: TGTGCCATCAGTGATAGGAAGGGATCCTACAATGAGCAGTTCTTC.

The sample holds many counts of this clonotype. The V call is TRBV7-9, the J call TRBJ2-2; a weak D match, TRBD2 (5 bases). CDR1 is SEHNR and CDR2 is FQNEAQ in the germline V gene (reference sequence). V lost 3 bases to trimming and J lost 0 bases, with 8 bases between them. CDR3 length: 15 amino acids. The CDR3 DNA reads TGTGCCAGCAGCTTTTTCGGGGCGAACACCGGGGAGCTGTTTTTT. It codes for CASSFFGANTGELFF.

This clonotype was seen more than once but under ten times. This chain joins TRBV11-1 and TRBJ2-1, with 12 bases lining up with TRBD2. There are 17 residues in the CDR3. CDR1 SGHAT and CDR2 FQDESV come from the germline V gene (reference sequence). J lost 0 bases, V lost 4 bases, and 4 bases had no gene match. This CDR3 reads CASSYRTSGASYNEQFF. CDR3 coding DNA: TGTGCCAGCAGCTACCGGACTAGCGGGGCCTCCTACAATGAGCAGTTCTTC.

This clonotype was detected a few times. The J gene is TRBJ2-1, the V gene TRBV5-1; D tentatively fits TRBD1 or TRBD2 (5 bases each). Germline assignment: CDR1 SGHRS and CDR2 YFSETQ. This CDR3 is 15 amino acids long. V was clipped by 4 bases and J by 0 bases, with 11 bases between them. The CDR3 DNA follows: TGCGCCAGCAGCGGGGGACGTAACTCCTACAATGAGCAGTTCTTC. The encoded protein is CASSGGRNSYNEQFF.

This clonotype has just a few counts. The chain joins TRBV14 to TRBJ2-1; 7 positions agree with TRBD2. Unmatched junction bases numbered 5, after V lost 0 bases and J lost 6 bases. The germline CDR1 and CDR2 sequences are SGHDN and FVKESK. The CDR3 totals 15 residues. CDR3 nucleotide sequence: TGTGCCAGCAGCCAAGATGAGCGGGATCCCAATGAGCAGTTCTTC. Its protein product is CASSQDERDPNEQFF.

This clonotype was seen only a few times. The rearrangement links TRBV30 to TRBJ2-3; D call uncertain. Germline V gene lookup returns CDR1 GTSNPN and CDR2 SVGIG (reference sequence). This CDR3 has 12 residues. Trimming shortened V by 5 bases and J by 0 bases, and 6 bases separated the two germline ends. The DNA of the CDR3 is TGTGCCTGGGGGCCTAGCACAGATACGCAGTATTTT. Translation gives CAWGPSTDTQYF.

This clonotype was counted many times. The rearrangement joins TRBV7-9 to TRBJ2-1; 8 positions agree with TRBD2. V lost 8 bases, J lost 5 bases, and 8 bases stayed unmatched. Germline values: CDR1 SEHNR, CDR2 FQNEAQ (reference sequence). The CDR3 spans 14 residues. The CDR3 DNA reads TGTGCCAGCGGCACTCTAGCGGGTCACAATGAGCAGTTCTTC. This gives the protein CASGTLAGHNEQFF.

This clonotype turned up a few times. The genes are TRBV18 and TRBJ2-4, with TRBD1 identical over 7 bases. CDR3 length: 16 residues. CDR1 and CDR2 from the germline V gene are KGHSH and LQKENI. Germline trimming cut 3 bases from V and 0 bases from J; bases unmatched to any gene: 5. CDR3 residues: CASSPTGTVAKNIQYF. The CDR3 bases are TGTGCCAGCTCACCGACCGGGACAGTAGCCAAAAACATTCAGTACTTC.

Turning to this clonotype: Mismatch with germline at one junction end may stem from a read error. The chain couples TRBV27 to TRBJ2-7, with D tentatively TRBD1 (6 bases). Per germline, CDR1 MNHEY and CDR2 SMNVEV (reference sequence). This CDR3 region has 13 residues. CDR3 DNA sequence: TGTACCAGCAGTTTTTCAGGGGTCCACGAGCAGTACTTC. It yields the protein CTSSFSGVHEQYF.

This clonotype was observed many times. The rearrangement links TRBV20-1 to TRBJ2-1; the D call may be TRBD1 or TRBD2 (5 bases each). Germline loops: CDR1 DFQATT, CDR2 SNEGSKA (reference sequence). This CDR3 region has 13 residues. The CDR3 region is CSTSSDWGNEQFF. Here the CDR3 DNA reads TGCAGCACGAGTAGCGACTGGGGGAATGAGCAGTTCTTC.

This clonotype appeared many times. The rearrangement uses TRBV9 and TRBJ2-2; D perhaps matches TRBD1 (6 bases). V shed 4 bases and J shed 3 bases, with 13 bases lying between them. The CDR3 totals 15 residues. Germline V gene lookup returns CDR1 SGDLS and CDR2 YYNGEE. The CDR3 is CASSSQGLHTGELFF. In nucleotides, the CDR3 is TGTGCCAGCAGCTCACAGGGTTTGCACACCGGGGAGCTGTTTTTT.

This clonotype was recorded many times. The chain carries TRBV28 and TRBJ1-2, with D possibly TRBD1 on 6 matching bases. This CDR3 is built from 11 residues. Germline V gives CDR1 MDHEN, CDR2 SYDVKM. The germline V and J ends were trimmed by 11 bases and 6 bases, with 13 bases remaining between them. The CDR3 sequence: CASGRGHGYTF. CDR3 in DNA: TGTGCCTCTGGCCGGGGGCATGGCTACACCTTC.

The chain combines TRBV20-1 with TRBJ2-1; possibly TRBD2 for D (6 bases). V lost 5 bases and J 9 bases, leaving 14 bases between the germline ends. The germline gives CDR1 DFQATT, CDR2 SNEGSKA (reference sequence). This CDR3 is 12 amino acids long. CDR3 coding DNA: TGCAGTGCTTCGGAGGAGGGCCCTGAGCAGTTCTTC. Translated, it gives CSASEEGPEQFF.

This chain uses TRBV5-1 with TRBJ2-5; D remains ambiguous. The CDR3 covers 15 residues. CDR1 SGHRS and CDR2 YFSETQ come from the germline V gene. Trimming left V 2 bases short and J 1 base short, with 12 bases between. CDR3 residues: CASSFDSPFQETQYF. CDR3 coding DNA: TGCGCCAGCAGCTTTGACTCACCATTCCAAGAGACCCAGTACTTC.

The genes are TRBV20-1 and TRBJ1-4, with D tentatively TRBD1 (5 bases). This CDR3 is 14 amino acids long. CDR1 is DFQATT, CDR2 SNEGSKA, per germline (reference sequence). Trimming pared 1 base from V and 7 bases from J, leaving 13 bases between. The CDR3: CSARGVRDGEKLFF. CDR3 bases: TGCAGTGCTAGAGGGGTCAGGGACGGTGAAAAACTGTTTTTT.

This clonotype was picked up many times. The rearrangement joins TRBV28 to TRBJ1-1; 7 bases line up with TRBD1. CDR3 length: 13 amino acids. CDR1 is MDHEN, CDR2 SYDVKM, per germline. The V and J ends lost 2 bases and 11 bases, in that order; junction bases with no gene match: 8. CDR3 DNA sequence: TGTGCCAGCAGTTTAGTAGGGGGCTTGGGGGCTTTCTTT. Protein sequence: CASSLVGGLGAFF.

This clonotype appeared many times. The V gene is TRBV28, the J gene TRBJ2-2, with a weak D call TRBD1 (6 bases). The V and J ends lost 4 bases and 2 bases respectively, with 14 bases between them. The length of the CDR3 is 16 residues. The V gene's germline CDR1 is MDHEN and CDR2 SYDVKM. CDR3 sequence reads: CASSSDRDTNTGELFF. DNA of the CDR3: TGTGCCAGCAGTTCCGACCGGGACACAAACACCGGGGAGCTGTTTTTT.